This T cell receptor beta chain is drawn from a study of T cells generated in artificial thymic organoids. A word on this clonotype: Its cognate antigen is unknown. The limits of the CDR3 on the DNA are not certain, so only TCRdb's listed CDR3 is given.

Separate semi-nested PCRs amplified TCRalpha and TCRbeta libraries using constant-region reverse primers in TRAC or TRBC. A single record per CDR3 protein comes from TCRdb applying MiXCR to the 5' RACE reads. The table records 5,400 or so distinct CDR3 sequences, 25% to 30% of them present only once. Study-wide results and limits: Organoid-derived CD8 T cells had diversity comparable to thymic and blood naive cells.

Artificial thymic organoids aggregated human hematopoietic stem and progenitor cells with human DLL1-expressing MS5 murine stromal cells. Residual T cells were removed by FACS sorting CD34+CD3- progenitor cells before seeding the organoids. Organoid and thymic CD3+TCRalphabeta+CD8 single positive T cells were FACS sorted before RNA extraction. Input was roughly 40,000 to 230,000 sorted cells per sample. CDR1 is KGHSH, CDR2 LQKENI, per germline. Both ends counted, the CDR3 spans 21 residues. The sample consisted of naive CD8+ T cells grown in artificial thymic organoids from cord blood stem and progenitor cells. Described subset: CD3+TCRalphabeta+CD8SP T cells; for blood, CD45RO-CCR7+ naive CD8+ T cells. The source of this sequence is a human donor who gave cord blood stem cells for thymic organoid culture, a cardiac surgery patient who gave postnatal thymus, or a blood donor (not recorded which). The V call is TRBV18, the J call TRBJ1-3; TRBD1 is taken as the D call from the table, unchecked against the DNA. CDR3 in amino acids: CASSHWAGFFEQYFGPGTIYF.